This T cell receptor beta chain emerged from a study of regulatory T cells in long-lasting Graves disease. The authors built TCR beta libraries using iRepertoire HTBI primers and Arm-PCR of CDR3 regions. TCRdb used MiXCR to reprocess the multiplex PCR reads, holding one entry per CDR3 protein. The profile shows roughly 560,000 distinct CDR3 sequences, about 16% of them singletons. As for time point: newly diagnosed GD, antithyroid drugs for less than 3 months. RNA extracted from PBMCs served as the sequencing template. Each patient gave 7 to 10 milliliters of EDTA-anticoagulated peripheral blood. In germline, CDR1 is MGHRA, CDR2 YSYEKL. The CDR3 is made up of 11 amino acids. With 3 bases removed from V and 7 bases from J, the gap between germline ends came to 6 bases. Another study also made use of these data, one on T cells in Graves' hyperthyroidism and ophthalmopathy.

This chain uses TRBV4-1 with TRBJ1-1; no firm D call. This specimen consisted of peripheral blood mononuclear cells (PBMCs), obtained at new diagnosis, from a patient treated with antithyroid drugs. The receptor comes from a middle-aged woman with Graves disease. DNA of the CDR3: TGCGCCAGCAGCCATCAGAATGAAGCTTTCTTT. Its translation is CASSHQNEAFF.